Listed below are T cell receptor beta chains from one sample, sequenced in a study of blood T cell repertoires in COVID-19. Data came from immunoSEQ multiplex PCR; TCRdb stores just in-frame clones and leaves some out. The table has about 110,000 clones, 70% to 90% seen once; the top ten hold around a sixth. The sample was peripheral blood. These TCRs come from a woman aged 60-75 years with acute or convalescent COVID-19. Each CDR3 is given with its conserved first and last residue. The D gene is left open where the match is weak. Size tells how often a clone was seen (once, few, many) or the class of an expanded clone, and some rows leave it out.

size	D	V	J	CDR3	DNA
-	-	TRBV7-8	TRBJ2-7	CASSSLGGRSYEQYF	TGTGCCAGCAGCTCCCTCGGCGGGCGGTCCTACGAGCAGTACTTC
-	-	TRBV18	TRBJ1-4	CASSPAGANNEKLFF	TGTGCCAGCTCACCGGCGGGGGCGAATAATGAAAAACTGTTTTTT
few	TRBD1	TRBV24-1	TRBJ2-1	CATKRTGDYNEQFF	TGTGCCACCAAACGGACAGGCGACTACAATGAGCAGTTCTTC
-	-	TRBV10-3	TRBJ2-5	CAISDMGAVETQYF	TGTGCCATCAGTGATATGGGAGCGGTGGAGACCCAGTACTTC
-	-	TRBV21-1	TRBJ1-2	CASRGAGGRFGYTF	TGTGCCAGCAGGGGGGCAGGGGGTAGGTTTGGCTACACCTTC
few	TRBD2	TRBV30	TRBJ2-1	CAWSVGLAGGGQFF	TGTGCCTGGAGTGTAGGGCTAGCGGGAGGGGGGCAGTTCTTC
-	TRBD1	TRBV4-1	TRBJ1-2	CASSQGQGPYGYTF	TGCGCCAGCAGCCAGGGACAGGGGCCCTATGGCTACACCTTC
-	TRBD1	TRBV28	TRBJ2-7	CASSYGTVVEEQYF	TGTGCCAGCAGCTACGGGACAGTCGTGGAAGAGCAGTACTTC
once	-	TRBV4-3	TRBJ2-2	CASSQDELSGELFF	TGCGCCAGCAGCCAAGACGAGCTATCCGGGGAGCTGTTTTTT
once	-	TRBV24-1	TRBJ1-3	CATTGGDGNTIYF	TGTGCCACTACGGGGGGAGATGGAAACACCATATATTTT
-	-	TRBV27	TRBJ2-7	CASSIQGGYEQYF	TGTGCCAGCAGTATTCAGGGCGGCTACGAGCAGTACTTC
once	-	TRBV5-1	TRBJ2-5	CASSLAVGTQYF	TGCGCCAGCAGCTTGGCCGTCGGGACCCAGTACTTC
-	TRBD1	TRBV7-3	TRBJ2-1	CASSPQQGELNEQFF	TGTGCCAGCAGCCCACAACAGGGGGAATTGAATGAGCAGTTCTTC
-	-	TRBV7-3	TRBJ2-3	CASSALGPEHTDTQYF	TGTGCCAGCAGCGCCCTGGGGCCAGAACACACAGATACGCAGTATTTT
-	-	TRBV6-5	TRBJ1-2	CASIEGGNYGYTF	TGTGCCAGCATCGAGGGGGGGAACTATGGCTACACCTTC
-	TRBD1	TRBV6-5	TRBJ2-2	CASSLGQGNTGELFF	TGTGCCAGCAGCTTGGGACAGGGGAACACCGGGGAGCTGTTTTTT
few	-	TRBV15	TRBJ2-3	CATSIGGGADTQYF	TGTGCCACCAGCATTGGCGGGGGCGCAGATACGCAGTATTTT
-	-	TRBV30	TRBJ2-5	CAWGRGGAREETQYF	TGTGCCTGGGGAAGAGGGGGGGCCCGGGAAGAGACCCAGTACTTC
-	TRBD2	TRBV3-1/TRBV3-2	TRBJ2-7	CASSQGTSGSEQYF	TGTGCCAGCAGCCAAGGGACTAGCGGAAGCGAGCAGTACTTC
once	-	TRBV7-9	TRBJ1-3	CATSRSGNTIYF	TGTGCCACCAGCCGCTCTGGAAACACCATATATTTT
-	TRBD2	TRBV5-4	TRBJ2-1	CASSLSAGGWNEQFF	TGTGCCAGCAGCTTGTCAGCGGGGGGCTGGAATGAGCAGTTCTTC
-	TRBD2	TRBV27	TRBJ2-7	CASSWQREGPYEQYF	TGTGCCAGCAGTTGGCAGCGGGAGGGCCCCTACGAGCAGTACTTC
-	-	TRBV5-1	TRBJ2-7	CASSSALGYEQYF	TGCGCCAGCAGCTCCGCTCTAGGCTACGAGCAGTACTTC
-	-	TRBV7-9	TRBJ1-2	CASSLESGAYFF	TGTGCCAGCAGCTTAGAGTCAGGGGCTTACTTTTTC
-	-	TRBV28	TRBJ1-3	CASWVGRGNTIYF	TGTGCCAGCTGGGTAGGGAGAGGAAACACCATATATTTT
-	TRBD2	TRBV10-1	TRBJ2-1	CASSEWGSGNNEQFF	TGCGCCAGCAGTGAGTGGGGTAGCGGGAACAATGAGCAGTTCTTC
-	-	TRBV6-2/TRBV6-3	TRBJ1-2	CASSYRTGRDYGYTF	TGTGCCAGCAGTTACCGTACAGGGAGGGACTATGGCTACACCTTC
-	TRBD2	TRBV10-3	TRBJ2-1	CAPPRLGGRAWNEQFF	TGTGCCCCCCCGAGACTAGGCGGGAGGGCCTGGAATGAGCAGTTCTTC
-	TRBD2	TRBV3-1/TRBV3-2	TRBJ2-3	CASSLLGLAGAPDTQYF	TGTGCCAGCAGCCTACTGGGCCTAGCGGGAGCCCCAGATACGCAGTATTTT
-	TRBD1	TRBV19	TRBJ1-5	CASSGGQGYYQPQHF	TGTGCCAGTAGCGGGGGACAGGGGTATTATCAGCCCCAGCATTTT
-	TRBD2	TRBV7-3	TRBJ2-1	CASSLGVIAGGSPYNEQFF	TGTGCCAGCAGCCTAGGGGTGATAGCGGGAGGGAGCCCCTACAATGAGCAGTTCTTC
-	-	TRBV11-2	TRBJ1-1	CASSFGQTMNTEAFF	TGTGCCAGCAGCTTTGGACAGACTATGAACACTGAAGCTTTCTTT
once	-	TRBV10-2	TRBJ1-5	CASSESGRANQPQHF	TGCGCCAGCAGTGAGTCAGGGCGGGCCAATCAGCCCCAGCATTTT
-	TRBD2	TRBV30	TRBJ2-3	CAWSKEQRETDTQYF	TGTGCCTGGAGTAAGGAGCAGCGGGAGACAGATACGCAGTATTTT
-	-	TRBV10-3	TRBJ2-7	CAISAPAIEEQYF	TGTGCCATCAGTGCCCCCGCGATCGAGGAGCAGTACTTC
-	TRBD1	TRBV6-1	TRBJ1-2	CASSGGAGTGDANYGYTF	TGTGCCAGCAGTGGCGGGGCGGGGACAGGGGACGCTAACTATGGCTACACCTTC
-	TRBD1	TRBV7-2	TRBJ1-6	CASSPHAGQLNSPLHF	TGTGCCAGCAGCCCGCACGCGGGACAGCTCAATTCACCCCTCCACTTT
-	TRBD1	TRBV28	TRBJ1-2	CASSFGGGLGRGYTF	TGTGCCAGCAGTTTCGGAGGGGGCCTAGGTCGAGGCTACACCTTC
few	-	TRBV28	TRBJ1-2	CASSNTGGGGYTF	TGTGCCAGCAGTAACACGGGGGGAGGAGGCTACACCTTC
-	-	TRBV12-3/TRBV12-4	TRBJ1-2	CASSWTGTDGYTF	TGTGCCAGCAGTTGGACGGGAACGGATGGCTACACCTTC
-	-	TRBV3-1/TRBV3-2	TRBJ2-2	CASSPRTANTGELFF	TGTGCCAGCAGCCCTCGGACAGCGAACACCGGGGAGCTGTTTTTT
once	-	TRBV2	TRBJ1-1	CASSEFSGTEAFF	TGTGCCAGCAGTGAATTTTCGGGAACTGAAGCTTTCTTT
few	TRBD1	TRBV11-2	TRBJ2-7	CASRRGRDRGSYEQYF	TGTGCCAGCAGGCGTGGCCGGGACAGGGGATCCTACGAGCAGTACTTC
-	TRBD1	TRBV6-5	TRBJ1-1	CASSSQGDREAFF	TGTGCCAGCAGTTCCCAAGGGGACAGAGAAGCTTTCTTT
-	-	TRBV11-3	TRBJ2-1	CASSLTGREYEQFF	TGTGCCAGCAGCTTAACAGGGAGAGAATATGAGCAGTTCTTC
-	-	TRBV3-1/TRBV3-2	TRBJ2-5	CASSQGRVKGKTQYF	TGTGCCAGCAGCCAAGGGCGGGTCAAGGGAAAGACCCAGTACTTC
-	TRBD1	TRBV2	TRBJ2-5	CASSERGPQETQYF	TGTGCCAGCAGTGAAAGGGGGCCCCAAGAGACCCAGTACTTC
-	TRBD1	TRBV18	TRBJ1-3	CASSPGQGNTIYF	TGTGCCAGCTCACCGGGACAGGGAAACACCATATATTTT
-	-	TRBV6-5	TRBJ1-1	CASRGRAMNTEAFF	TGTGCCAGCAGGGGGAGAGCCATGAACACTGAAGCTTTCTTT
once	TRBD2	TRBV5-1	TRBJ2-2	CASRGTSGTGELFF	TGCGCCAGCAGGGGGACTAGCGGCACCGGGGAGCTGTTTTTT
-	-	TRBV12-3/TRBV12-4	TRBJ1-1	CASSNGRGEAFF	TGTGCCAGCAGCAATGGACGAGGGGAAGCTTTCTTT